This entry is about one TCR beta chain. This record comes from a study of T-cell memory formation after mild COVID-19. Study details: Among the donors, TCR clusters were largely specific to each donor.

This CDR3 region has 16 residues. V dropped 3 bases and J dropped 0 bases, with 12 bases sitting between them. The germline V gene has CDR1 MDHEN and CDR2 SYDVKM. Using its own MiXCR run on the 5' RACE reads, TCRdb lists one record per CDR3 protein. In the table there are fewer than 250,000 distinct CDR3 sequences, approximately 15% of which are singletons. The specimen sequenced was PBMCs or a T cell subset sorted from them (not recorded which). The TCR was taken from an adult woman who had mild COVID-19 (a few samples of this study predate the infection). Cell type and time point are not known. The chain couples TRBV28 to TRBJ2-1; no clear D gene. CDR3 nucleotides: TGTGCCAGCAGTTTTATGGGGAAAAGCTCCTACAATGAGCAGTTCTTC. Its protein is CASSFMGKSSYNEQFF. Using reference TRBV28 and TRBJ2-1 for the parts outside the CDR3, the full variable domain is DVKVTQSSRYLVKRTGEKVFLECVQDMDHENMFWYRQDPGLGLRLIYFSYDVKMKEKGDIPEGYSVSREKKERFSLILESASTNQTSMYLCASSFMGKSSYNEQFFGPGTRLTVL.